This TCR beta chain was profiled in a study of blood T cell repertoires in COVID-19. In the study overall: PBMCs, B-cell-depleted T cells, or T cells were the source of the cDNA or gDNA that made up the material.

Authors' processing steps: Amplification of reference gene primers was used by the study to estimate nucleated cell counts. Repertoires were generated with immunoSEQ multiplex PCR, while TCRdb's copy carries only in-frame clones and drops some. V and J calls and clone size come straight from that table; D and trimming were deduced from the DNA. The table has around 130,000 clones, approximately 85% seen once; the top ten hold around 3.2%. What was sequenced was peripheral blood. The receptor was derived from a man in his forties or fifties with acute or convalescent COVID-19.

The CDR3 DNA is TGTGCCAGCAGCACCGGGACAGGGGGCGCAGGGGAAAAACTGTTTTTT. Translated, it gives CASSTGTGGAGEKLFF. The rearrangement links TRBV9 to TRBJ1-4; 12 bases align to TRBD1. J gave up 8 bases and V 4 bases, and 9 bases lay outside the gene matches. Germline V gives CDR1 SGDLS, CDR2 YYNGEE. The CDR3 is 16 residues long.